A single sample is the source of the 20 T cell receptor beta chains below, sequenced in a study of T cell responses to AZD1222 COVID-19 vaccine. Using immunoSEQ multiplex PCR, the repertoire was profiled, and TCRdb retains in-frame clones only, with some absent. In the table there are about 56,000 clones, 75% to 90% of which are singletons. The material was peripheral blood, obtained 28 days after the second AZD1222 dose. Source of these receptors: an adult who received the AZD1222 COVID-19 vaccine.

This chain uses TRBV10-3 with TRBJ2-5; perhaps TRBD1 as D (6 bases). V lost 6 bases, J lost 2 bases, and 19 bases lay in between. This CDR3 spans 16 amino acids. The V gene's germline CDR1 is ENHRY and CDR2 SYGVKD. This CDR3 reads CAISRVGQGIQETQYF. As DNA, the CDR3 is TGTGCCATCAGCCGGGTCGGGCAGGGGATTCAAGAGACCCAGTACTTC.

This chain joins TRBV28 and TRBJ2-3, with 8 positions matching TRBD2. V lost 4 bases and J lost 5; bases outside the gene matches: 8. This CDR3 has 15 amino acids. CDR1 MDHEN and CDR2 SYDVKM come from the germline V gene. In nucleotides, the CDR3 is TGTGCCAGCAGTTACCAGCGGGGGCGAGGAGATACGCAGTATTTT. Its translation is CASSYQRGRGDTQYF.

This clone was seen only once. V and J are TRBV10-3 and TRBJ1-1; unclear D gene. The germline V and J ends were trimmed by 4 bases and 5 bases, with 17 bases remaining between them. The CDR3 sequence is 15 residues long. The germline V gene encodes CDR1 ENHRY and CDR2 SYGVKD. The CDR3 sequence: CAISATVVGNTEAFF. In DNA form, the CDR3 reads TGTGCCATCAGTGCAACAGTCGTCGGGAATACTGAAGCTTTCTTT.

The rearrangement links TRBV7-2 to TRBJ2-1; D may be TRBD1 (5 bases). V was trimmed by 2 bases and J by 9 bases, leaving 14 bases between them. Germline V lookup: CDR1 SGHTA, CDR2 FQGNSA. The CDR3 has 14 amino acids. The CDR3: CASSLSSGITEQFF. The CDR3 coding sequence is TGTGCCAGCAGCTTAAGTTCAGGGATCACTGAGCAGTTCTTC.

V usage is TRBV29-1 and J usage is TRBJ1-3, with a weak D call TRBD1 (6 bases). V was shortened by 6 bases and J by 11 bases, with 17 bases between the two germline ends. The germline gives CDR1 SQVTM, CDR2 ANQGSEA. The CDR3 has 12 amino acids. In nucleotides, the CDR3 is TGCAGCGTCGCACAGGGAGTTACGGCCATATATTTT. Translation: CSVAQGVTAIYF.

This rearrangement joins TRBV5-8 to TRBJ2-5; D is undetermined. CDR1 SGHTS and CDR2 YDEGEE come from the germline V gene. The CDR3 has 12 amino acids. Trimming removed 1 base at V and 4 bases at J, with 5 bases between. The CDR3 nucleotides read TGTGCCAGCAGCTTGTTGTTAGAGACCCAGTACTTC. This sequence encodes CASSLLLETQYF.

The chain employs TRBV30 and TRBJ2-3; no firm D call. CDR1 and CDR2 from the germline V gene are GTSNPN and SVGIG (reference sequence). This CDR3 spans 13 amino acids. Trimming cost V 0 bases and J 8 bases, with 12 bases left between them. CDR3 amino acids: CAWSVTFLPTQYF. CDR3 nucleotide sequence: TGTGCCTGGAGTGTGACGTTTTTGCCTACGCAGTATTTT.

The J gene is TRBJ2-5, the V gene TRBV5-1; possible D gene TRBD2, 5 bases. V was cut by 9 bases and J by 3 bases, with 24 bases left in between. From germline, CDR1 is SGHRS and CDR2 YFSETQ. This CDR3 region has 16 residues. The CDR3 loop is CATQPTPSGMEETQYF. The CDR3 bases are TGCGCCACCCAACCTACCCCCTCGGGGATGGAAGAGACCCAGTACTTC.

This clone was counted a single time. The chain joins TRBV28 to TRBJ2-7; 9 bases map to TRBD1. Looked up from germline, CDR1 is MDHEN and CDR2 is SYDVKM. Germline trimming cut 6 bases from V and 4 bases from J; bases unmatched to any gene: 10. The CDR3 covers 15 residues. CDR3 nucleotides: TGTGCCAGCAGCCCTCCGGGGACAGGGACTTACGAGCAGTACTTC. It specifies CASSPPGTGTYEQYF.

This chain links TRBV28 with TRBJ2-7; perhaps TRBD1 as D (6 bases). The V gene lost 7 bases and the J gene lost 2 bases, with 18 bases spanning the gap. Per the germline V gene, CDR1 is MDHEN and CDR2 is SYDVKM. The CDR3 loop spans 15 amino acids. The CDR3 loop is CASTLGDIRPYEQYF. The CDR3 region has the DNA TGTGCCAGCACCCTTGGGGACATCCGGCCCTACGAGCAGTACTTC.

The chain employs TRBV6-5 and TRBJ1-5; no reliable D call. The V and J ends lost 4 bases and 2 bases respectively, with 6 bases between them. Germline loops: CDR1 MNHEY, CDR2 SVGAGI. The CDR3 is made up of 13 amino acids. CDR3 sequence reads: CASSLVGNQPQHF. The CDR3 DNA sequence: TGTGCCAGCAGTTTAGTAGGCAATCAGCCCCAGCATTTT.

This chain connects TRBV27 to TRBJ1-5; tentatively, D is TRBD1 (6 bases). Per germline, CDR1 MNHEY and CDR2 SMNVEV (reference sequence). The CDR3 loop spans 14 amino acids. V was shortened by 2 bases and J by 6 bases, with 11 bases between the two germline ends. CDR3 sequence (DNA): TGTGCCAGCAGTTTAATGGGGGCTGGTCAGCCCCAGCATTTT. Residues: CASSLMGAGQPQHF.

The chain uses TRBV7-2 and TRBJ1-6; the D is unclear. The length of the CDR3 is 11 residues. V was shortened by 2 bases and J by 9 bases, with 2 bases between the two germline ends. Germline CDR1 SGHTA, CDR2 FQGNSA. The CDR3, as DNA: TGTGCCAGCAGCTTAAGTTCACCCCTCCACTTT. Its protein product is CASSLSSPLHF. Looking up the rest from reference TRBV7-2 and TRBJ1-6 gives the full variable domain: GAGVSQSPSNKVTEKGKDVELRCDPISGHTALYWYRQSLGQGLEFLIYFQGNSAPDKSGLPSDRFSAERTGGSVSTLTIQRTQQEDSAVYLCASSLSSPLHFGNGTRLTVT.

The genes are TRBV7-9 and TRBJ1-2, with 10 nucleotides matching TRBD1. The CDR3 contains 16 residues. Germline loops: CDR1 SEHNR, CDR2 FQNEAQ (reference sequence). The V gene end was trimmed by 7 bases and the J gene end by 1 base; junction bases not matched to a gene: 9. The CDR3 bases are TGTGCCAGCACCCGGACAGGGGGAGAGCTTAACTATGGCTACACCTTC. Translated, it gives CASTRTGGELNYGYTF.

This rearrangement joins TRBV11-2 to TRBJ2-5; D is undetermined. The V end was cut by 8 bases, the J end by 2 bases, with 15 bases between. This CDR3 contains 14 residues. Germline V gene lookup returns CDR1 SGHAT and CDR2 FQNNGV. The CDR3 coding sequence is TGTGCCAGCTGCCAATCAGGCCTACAAGAGACCCAGTACTTC. Its translation: CASCQSGLQETQYF.

J is TRBJ1-6 and V is TRBV18; 7 bases map to TRBD1. CDR1 and CDR2 from the germline V gene are KGHSH and LQKENI. Unmatched junction bases numbered 9, after V lost 5 bases and J lost 8 bases. This CDR3 spans 15 amino acids. The CDR3, as DNA: TGTGCCAGCTCATGGACGGGACAGATTGATTCACCCCTCCACTTT. It yields the protein CASSWTGQIDSPLHF.

The chain has TRBV14 and TRBJ1-2; D uncertain. Germline CDR1 and CDR2: SGHDN and FVKESK. The CDR3 loop spans 15 amino acids. The ends were cut back, 0 bases at V and 4 bases at J, with 12 bases in the middle. The CDR3 DNA is TGTGCCAGCAGCCAAGATAGGGTGAAAATCTATGGCTACACCTTC. It codes for CASSQDRVKIYGYTF.

The genes are TRBV11-2 and TRBJ2-7; tentatively, D is TRBD1 (5 bases). Germline V gene sequence: CDR1 SGHAT, CDR2 FQNNGV. Trimming pared 4 bases from V and 6 bases from J, leaving 13 bases between. The CDR3 sequence is 13 residues long. The CDR3 sequence is CASSSQGGGEQYF. DNA of the CDR3: TGTGCCAGCAGCTCCCAGGGTGGTGGCGAGCAGTACTTC.

The chain combines TRBV19 with TRBJ2-3; 7 bases fit TRBD2. CDR1 is LNHDA and CDR2 is SQIVND in the germline V gene (reference sequence). The trim removed 6 bases at V and 6 bases at J, leaving 12 bases unmatched. There are 15 residues in the CDR3. This chain's CDR3 is CASRTNAGVWDTQYF. CDR3 nucleotides: TGTGCCAGTAGGACAAATGCGGGGGTATGGGATACGCAGTATTTT.

V and J are TRBV28 and TRBJ1-2, with unresolved D. Germline CDR1 and CDR2: MDHEN and SYDVKM. V shed 3 bases and J shed 2 bases, with 4 bases lying between them. This CDR3 region has 12 residues. CDR3 coding DNA: TGTGCCAGCAGTTTTCAGAACTATGGCTACACCTTC. This translates into CASSFQNYGYTF.